This T cell receptor (beta chain) comes out of a study of early T cells in non-severe SARS-CoV-2 infection. Tagging with unique molecular identifiers was applied to individual cDNA molecules. One entry per CDR3 protein, called by TCRdb with MiXCR from the 5' RACE reads. The top ten hold roughly 7.8% of the sample, which has 80,000 or so distinct CDR3 sequences, more than 5% seen once. CDR3 length: 14 residues. V lost 6 bases and J lost 1, with 11 bases in between. CDR1 is MGHRA, CDR2 YSYEKL, per germline. The rearrangement joins TRBV4-1 to TRBJ2-3, with D uncertain. The sample comprised whole blood. This receptor was taken from an adult who was a healthcare worker with PCR-confirmed SARS-CoV-2 infection or an uninfected control (not recorded which). The CDR3 nucleotides read TGCGCCAGCAGACTCGGACCTGGCACAGATACGCAGTATTTT. Protein: CASRLGPGTDTQYF.